This T cell receptor beta chain was recovered during a study of blood T cell repertoires in COVID-19. Study-wide context: Italy, Spain and the United States were the sources of the convalescent and acute COVID-19 samples. The analysed material was cDNA or gDNA that came from T cells, B-cell-depleted T cells, or PBMCs.

The cohort comprised adults aged roughly 18 to 95 years residing in approximately 22 US areas. Participants' reported clinical history set cohort assignment. The ends lost 0 bases at V and 5 bases at J; junction bases unmatched: 3. This CDR3 contains 15 residues. Germline loops: CDR1 SGHAT, CDR2 FQNNGV. Clones were read by immunoSEQ multiplex PCR, and TCRdb kept only the in-frame ones, dropping some. The sample lists under 350,000 clones, around 85% occurring once. Sequencing used PBMCs or T cells enriched from blood (not recorded which). The receptor comes from a woman in her 40s with acute COVID-19. The chain is built from TRBV11-2 and TRBJ2-2, with 7 bases fitting TRBD2. The CDR3 loop is CASSLDTGGTGELFF. The CDR3 DNA follows: TGTGCCAGCAGCTTAGACACCGGGGGGACCGGGGAGCTGTTTTTT.